The rows below give T cell receptor beta chains drawn from one sample of a study of T cell clonotyping in hematopoietic cell transplantation. Sequenced by immunoSEQ multiplex PCR; TCRdb stores in-frame clones only, minus some. The table records roughly 40,000 clones, about 96% of them present only once. Sequencing input: peripheral blood mononuclear cells. These receptors were obtained from a man under 40 in good health. Some clones in this sample may be carry-over from other donors' samples. The CDR3 runs from the conserved cysteine through the conserved F or W. A D gene is named only where the DNA matches it firmly. Clone sizes are given selectively: once, few, many, or a class where the clone is expanded.

d_gene,j_gene,v_gene,abundance,CDR3nt,CDR3aa
TRBD1,TRBJ2-5,TRBV4-1,-,TGCGCCAGCAGCCTAATCGGACAGGGGATAGAGACCCAGTACTTC,CASSLIGQGIETQYF
-,TRBJ2-7,TRBV13,-,TGTGCCAGCAGCCAACTACAGGGCCGCACCTACGAGCAGTACTTC,CASSQLQGRTYEQYF
-,TRBJ2-7,TRBV5-1,-,TGCGCCAGCAGCTTGGGGTGGGACTTCGGGTACGAGCAGTACTTC,CASSLGWDFGYEQYF
TRBD2,TRBJ2-5,TRBV2,-,TGTGCCAGCCTGGGACTAGCGGGGTCAGGGGCCCAGTACTTC,CASLGLAGSGAQYF
-,TRBJ2-7,TRBV6-6,-,TGTGCCAGCAGCCCTACTCGGTTCTCGGGATGGAACGAGCAGTACTTC,CASSPTRFSGWNEQYF
-,TRBJ2-5,TRBV5-1,-,TGCGCCAGCAGCCTGCAGAAAACTGACAGCCAAGAGACCCAGTACTTC,CASSLQKTDSQETQYF
-,TRBJ1-2,TRBV6-1,-,TGTGCCAGCAGTGAAGGGGACATCTACTATGGCTACACCTTC,CASSEGDIYYGYTF
TRBD1,TRBJ1-4,TRBV18,-,TGTGCCAGCTCACCTACAGGGGTAGGTGAAAAACTGTTTTTT,CASSPTGVGEKLFF
-,TRBJ2-2,TRBV6-4,-,TGTGCCAGCAGTGACTCCCCTGGGACCGGGGAGCTGTTTTTT,CASSDSPGTGELFF
TRBD1,TRBJ2-1,TRBV5-6,once,TGTGCCAGCAGCTCGGAAAAAACAGGGGGCTCCCCCAATGAGCAGTTCTTC,CASSSEKTGGSPNEQFF
TRBD2,TRBJ2-7,TRBV6-7,-,TGTGCCAGCAGTTATGGCGGGGGGGAAAAGCAGTACTTC,CASSYGGGEKQYF
TRBD2,TRBJ2-3,TRBV5-8,-,TGTGCCAGCAGCTATAGCGGGGGGGTAGATACGCAGTATTTT,CASSYSGGVDTQYF
-,TRBJ2-7,TRBV12-5,once,TGTGCTAGTGGTGACGCCCAGAGGAGAATCGCCTACGAGCAGTACTTC,CASGDAQRRIAYEQYF
-,TRBJ1-2,TRBV7-2,-,TGTGCCAGCAGCCTGTTCAAAGGGTTAAACTATGGCTACACCTTC,CASSLFKGLNYGYTF
-,TRBJ2-5,TRBV30,-,TGTGCCTGGAGTGCCTTACCCAGAGGGGCGGAGACCCAGTACTTC,CAWSALPRGAETQYF
-,TRBJ1-6,TRBV6-5,once,TGTGCCAGCAGGAAGGCAGCCGCGAGCTCACCCCTCCACTTT,CASRKAAASSPLHF
-,TRBJ2-6,TRBV27,-,TGTGCCTCCAGTGGGGTGTCCGGGGCCAACGTCCTGACTTTC,CASSGVSGANVLTF
TRBD1,TRBJ1-5,TRBV30,-,TGTGCCTGGAGGGACAGGGCGCAGCAGCCCCAGCATTTT,CAWRDRAQQPQHF
-,TRBJ2-3,TRBV5-4,few,TGTGCCAGCAGCTTAGGAGCGGTTAGCACAGATACGCAGTATTTT,CASSLGAVSTDTQYF
TRBD1,TRBJ2-5,TRBV11-3,-,TGTGCCAGCAGCTTAGCGGACAGGCAAGAGACCCAGTACTTC,CASSLADRQETQYF
TRBD2,TRBJ2-3,TRBV10-1,-,TGCGCCAGCAGCCCTACCCCTGGGGAGGGGAGCACAGATACGCAGTATTTT,CASSPTPGEGSTDTQYF
-,TRBJ1-1,TRBV2,-,TGTGCCAGCGAAATATGGGATGTCGGCTCTGAAGCTTTCTTT,CASEIWDVGSEAFF
TRBD2,TRBJ2-5,TRBV5-1,-,TGCGCCAGCAGCTTGGCGACGGGAGGAGCCGAGACCCAGTACTTC,CASSLATGGAETQYF
-,TRBJ1-5,TRBV25-1,-,TGTGCCAGCAGTCAAGATAGCAATCAGCCCCAGCATTTT,CASSQDSNQPQHF
-,TRBJ2-2,TRBV10-1,-,TGCGCCAGCAGTGAAGGCGGGGAGCTGTTTTTT,CASSEGGELFF
TRBD1,TRBJ2-2,TRBV2,once,TGTGCCAGCAGCCATGACCGGGACAGGGGATTACCTGGGGAGCTGTTTTTT,CASSHDRDRGLPGELFF
TRBD1,TRBJ1-2,TRBV19,-,TGTGCCAGTAGCCCTAGACAGGGGGGACGTGGCTACACCTTC,CASSPRQGGRGYTF
TRBD1,TRBJ1-1,TRBV7-9,-,TGTGCCAGCAGCCTAGGGACAGGGAACACTGAAGCTTTCTTT,CASSLGTGNTEAFF
-,TRBJ1-1,TRBV4-2,-,TGTGCCAGCAGCCAAGAGTCCTTGAACACTGAAGCTTTCTTT,CASSQESLNTEAFF
TRBD1,TRBJ2-7,TRBV6-5,-,TGTGCCAGCAGTTACTCGACCAGGGGGCTGTACGAGCAGTACTTC,CASSYSTRGLYEQYF
TRBD2,TRBJ2-2,TRBV11-3,few,TGTGCCAGCAGCACAGGGACTAGCGGGGACACCGGGGAGCTGTTTTTT,CASSTGTSGDTGELFF
TRBD1,TRBJ1-4,TRBV19,few,TGTGCCAGTAGTAACGACAGGGGCAATGAAAAACTGTTTTTT,CASSNDRGNEKLFF
-,TRBJ1-2,TRBV30,-,TGTGCCTGGAGTCCAGGGTCCTATGGCTACACCTTC,CAWSPGSYGYTF
-,TRBJ1-4,TRBV11-3,-,TGTGCCAGCAGCTTACGACGAGCCAATGAAAAACTGTTTTTT,CASSLRRANEKLFF
-,TRBJ1-1,TRBV21-1,-,TGTGCCAGCGGGGGGGGTACTGAAGCTTTCTTT,CASGGGTEAFF
-,TRBJ1-4,TRBV16,once,TGTGCCAGCAGCCAGACAGGCGTTAATGAAAAACTGTTTTTT,CASSQTGVNEKLFF
-,TRBJ1-2,TRBV6-5,-,TGTGCCAGCAGTTTATCAGGGGCCCAAAACTATGGCTACACCTTC,CASSLSGAQNYGYTF
TRBD1,TRBJ1-4,TRBV5-1,-,TGCGCCAGCAGAAGGACAGGGGTTGAAACTAATGAAAAACTGTTTTTT,CASRRTGVETNEKLFF
-,TRBJ2-6,TRBV7-3,-,TGTGCCAGCAGCTTAACCGGGGGCGTGGGGGCCAACGTCCTGACTTTC,CASSLTGGVGANVLTF
-,TRBJ2-7,TRBV4-1,-,TGCGCCAGCAGCCGATCAGACGTCTACGAGCAGTACTTC,CASSRSDVYEQYF
-,TRBJ1-6,TRBV2,-,TGTGCCAGCAGCTCATCCGGGACGGCATATTCACCCCTCCACTTT,CASSSSGTAYSPLHF
-,TRBJ2-3,TRBV5-1,-,TGCGCCAGCAGCAAAGATCCGGGACCCCAGAGCGCAGATACGCAGTATTTT,CASSKDPGPQSADTQYF
TRBD1,TRBJ1-5,TRBV4-1,-,TGCGCCAGCAGCCAAGAGGACAGGGATAATCAGCCCCAGCATTTT,CASSQEDRDNQPQHF
-,TRBJ1-2,TRBV21-1,-,TGTGCCAGCAGCAAAGCGCACAGGGGGCCGCTTTATGGCTACACCTTC,CASSKAHRGPLYGYTF
TRBD2,TRBJ2-3,TRBV4-3,-,TGCGCCAGCAGCCAAGACCTGGGACTAGCGACGGATACGCAGTATTTT,CASSQDLGLATDTQYF
TRBD1,TRBJ1-4,TRBV30,-,TGTGCCTGGAGGAAGGGGGCTGGGGATGAAAAACTGTTTTTT,CAWRKGAGDEKLFF
-,TRBJ1-2,TRBV28,-,TGTGCCAGCAGTTTATGGGGGGGACTTCTAAAGGGGGGCTACACCTTC,CASSLWGGLLKGGYTF
-,TRBJ1-5,TRBV27,-,TGTGCCAGCAGCCCCAGGGAACGGCAGCCCCAGCATTTT,CASSPRERQPQHF
TRBD2,TRBJ2-1,TRBV14,-,TGTGCCAGCAGCCAAGCACTAGCGGGAGGACATGAGCAGTTCTTC,CASSQALAGGHEQFF
-,TRBJ2-7,TRBV29-1,-,TGCAGCGTTGAATCCGGGCCCGAGCAGTACTTC,CSVESGPEQYF
TRBD1,TRBJ1-2,TRBV5-6,once,TGTGCCAGCAGCTCCAGACAGGGAGGCTACACCTTC,CASSSRQGGYTF
-,TRBJ1-1,TRBV29-1,-,TGCAGCGTTACCGAGAACGTACAAGCTTTCTTT,CSVTENVQAFF
TRBD1,TRBJ2-7,TRBV4-1,-,TGCGCCAGCAGCCAGAAGGAGACGACAGGGCCCTTTGGGGAGCAGTACTTC,CASSQKETTGPFGEQYF
-,TRBJ1-4,TRBV30,-,TGTGCCTGGAGTCGCAGGGTAAAGGAAAAACTGTTTTTT,CAWSRRVKEKLFF
-,TRBJ2-5,TRBV7-3,-,TGTGCCAGCAGCAACTCGGGACACCCCCAAGAGACCCAGTACTTC,CASSNSGHPQETQYF
TRBD1,TRBJ1-5,TRBV7-9,-,TGTGCCAGCAGCTTAGGAATCGACAGGGACCTAAATCAGCCCCAGCATTTT,CASSLGIDRDLNQPQHF
-,TRBJ2-3,TRBV4-1,-,TGCGCCAGCAGCCAAGGGGGCCCAGTGGGGCAGTATTTT,CASSQGGPVGQYF
-,TRBJ1-1,TRBV6-1,-,TGTGCCAGCTGGGTCGGGGGGCCCACTGAAGCTTTCTTT,CASWVGGPTEAFF
TRBD1,TRBJ1-4,TRBV7-6,once,TGTGCCAGCAGCTTAGTCAGACAGGGGGCGGGGGAAAAACTGTTTTTT,CASSLVRQGAGEKLFF
-,TRBJ1-2,TRBV11-2,-,TGTGCCAGCAGCTTTTCTCGAGGCTACACCTTC,CASSFSRGYTF